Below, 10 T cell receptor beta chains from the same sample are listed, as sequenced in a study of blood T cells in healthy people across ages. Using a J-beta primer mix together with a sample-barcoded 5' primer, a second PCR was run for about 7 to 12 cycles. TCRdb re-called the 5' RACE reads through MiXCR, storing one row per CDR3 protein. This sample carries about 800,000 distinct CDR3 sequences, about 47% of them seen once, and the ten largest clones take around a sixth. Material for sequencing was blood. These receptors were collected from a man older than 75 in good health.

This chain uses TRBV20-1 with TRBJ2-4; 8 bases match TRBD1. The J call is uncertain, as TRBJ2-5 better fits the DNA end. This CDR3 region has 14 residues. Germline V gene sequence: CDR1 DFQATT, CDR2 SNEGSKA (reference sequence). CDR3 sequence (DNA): TGCAGTGCTATTCCCAGGGGGCCCCAAGAGACCCAGTACTTC. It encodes CSAIPRGPQETQYF.

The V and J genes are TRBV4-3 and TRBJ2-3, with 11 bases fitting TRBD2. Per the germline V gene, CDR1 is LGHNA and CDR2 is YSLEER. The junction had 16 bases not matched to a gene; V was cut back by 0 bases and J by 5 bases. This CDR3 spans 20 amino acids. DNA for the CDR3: TGCGCCAGCAGCCAAGATGAACCAATAGCGGGAGGGCCAAGGCGAGATACGCAGTATTTT. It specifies CASSQDEPIAGGPRRDTQYF.

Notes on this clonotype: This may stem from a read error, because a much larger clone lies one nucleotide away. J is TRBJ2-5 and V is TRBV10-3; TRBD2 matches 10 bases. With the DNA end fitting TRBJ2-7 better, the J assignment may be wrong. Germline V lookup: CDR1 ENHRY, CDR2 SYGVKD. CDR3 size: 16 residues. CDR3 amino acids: CAVTTASGSLAYEQYF. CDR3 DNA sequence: TGTGCCGTCACCACAGCTAGCGGGAGTTTGGCCTACGAGCAGTACTTC.

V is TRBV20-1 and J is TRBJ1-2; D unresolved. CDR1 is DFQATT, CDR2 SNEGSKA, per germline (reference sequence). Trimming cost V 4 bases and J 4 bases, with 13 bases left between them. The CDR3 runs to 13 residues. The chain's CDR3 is CSAITPGFYGYTF. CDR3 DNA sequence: TGCAGTGCTATAACCCCCGGGTTCTATGGCTACACCTTC.

CDR3 sequence: CASSLAGVKETQYF. The CDR3 DNA reads TGTGCCAGCAGTCTAGCGGGAGTAAAAGAGACCCAGTACTTC. V usage is TRBV6-2 or TRBV6-3 and J usage is TRBJ2-5; 10 positions match TRBD2. CDR3 length equals 14 residues. V dropped 5 bases and J dropped 3; count of bases not matched to a gene: 3. Germline CDR1 is MNHEY and CDR2 is SVGEGT.

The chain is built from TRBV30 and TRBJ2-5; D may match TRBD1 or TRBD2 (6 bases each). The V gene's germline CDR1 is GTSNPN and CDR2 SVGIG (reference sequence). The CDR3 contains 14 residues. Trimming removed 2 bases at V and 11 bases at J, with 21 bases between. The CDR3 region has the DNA TGTGCCTGGAGTATGGGCAGGGGAGGCAATGAGCAGTACTTC. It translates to CAWSMGRGGNEQYF.

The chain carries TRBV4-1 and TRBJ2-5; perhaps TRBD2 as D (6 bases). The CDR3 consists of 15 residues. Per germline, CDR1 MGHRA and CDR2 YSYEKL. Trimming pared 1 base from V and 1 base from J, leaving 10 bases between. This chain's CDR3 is CASSQGTTLQETQYF. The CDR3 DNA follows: TGCGCCAGCAGCCAAGGGACTACCCTCCAAGAGACCCAGTACTTC.

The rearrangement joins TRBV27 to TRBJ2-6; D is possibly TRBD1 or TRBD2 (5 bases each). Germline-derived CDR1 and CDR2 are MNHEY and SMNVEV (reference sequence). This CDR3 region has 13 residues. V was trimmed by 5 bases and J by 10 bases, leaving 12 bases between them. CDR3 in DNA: TGTGCCAGCAGTCCCGGGACCTCTAACGTCCTGACTTTC. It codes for CASSPGTSNVLTF. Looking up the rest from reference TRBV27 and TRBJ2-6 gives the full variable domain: EAQVTQNPRYLITVTGKKLTVTCSQNMNHEYMSWYRQDPGLGLRQIYYSMNVEVTDKGDVPEGYKVSRKEKRNFPLILESPSPNQTSLYFCASSPGTSNVLTFGAGSRLTVL.

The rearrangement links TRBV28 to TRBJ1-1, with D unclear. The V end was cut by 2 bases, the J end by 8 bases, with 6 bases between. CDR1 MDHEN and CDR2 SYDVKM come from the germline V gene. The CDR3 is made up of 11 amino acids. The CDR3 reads CASSLRLEAFF. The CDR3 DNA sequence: TGTGCCAGCAGTTTAAGACTGGAAGCTTTCTTT.

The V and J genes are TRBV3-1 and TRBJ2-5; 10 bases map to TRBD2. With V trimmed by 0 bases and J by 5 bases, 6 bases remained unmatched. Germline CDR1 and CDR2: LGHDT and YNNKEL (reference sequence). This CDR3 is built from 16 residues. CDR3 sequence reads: CASSQDQSSGGETQYF. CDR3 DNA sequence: TGTGCCAGCAGCCAAGATCAATCTAGCGGGGGTGAGACCCAGTACTTC.